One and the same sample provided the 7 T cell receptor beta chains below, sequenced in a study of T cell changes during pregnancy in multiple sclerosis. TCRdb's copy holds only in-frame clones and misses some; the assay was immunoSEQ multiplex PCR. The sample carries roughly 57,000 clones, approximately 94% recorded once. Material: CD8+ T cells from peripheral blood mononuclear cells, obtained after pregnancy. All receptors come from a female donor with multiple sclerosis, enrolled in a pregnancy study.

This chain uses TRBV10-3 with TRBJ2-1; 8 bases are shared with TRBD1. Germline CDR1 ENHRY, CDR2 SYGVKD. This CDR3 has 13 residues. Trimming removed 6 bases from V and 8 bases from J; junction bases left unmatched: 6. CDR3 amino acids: CAIRGTGRDEQFF. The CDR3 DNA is TGTGCCATCAGAGGGACAGGAAGGGATGAGCAGTTCTTC.

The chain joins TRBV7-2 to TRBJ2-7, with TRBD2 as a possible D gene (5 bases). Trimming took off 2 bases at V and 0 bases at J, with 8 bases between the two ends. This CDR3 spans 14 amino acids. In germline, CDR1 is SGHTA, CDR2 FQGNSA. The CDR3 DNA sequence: TGTGCCAGCAGCTTAATCCGGGACTCCTACGAGCAGTACTTC. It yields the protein CASSLIRDSYEQYF.

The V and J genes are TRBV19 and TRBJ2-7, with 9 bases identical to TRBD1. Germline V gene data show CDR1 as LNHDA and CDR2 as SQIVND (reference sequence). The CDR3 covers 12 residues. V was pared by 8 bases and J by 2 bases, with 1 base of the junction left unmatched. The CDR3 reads CASGQGPYEQYF. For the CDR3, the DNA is TGTGCCAGTGGACAGGGGCCCTACGAGCAGTACTTC.

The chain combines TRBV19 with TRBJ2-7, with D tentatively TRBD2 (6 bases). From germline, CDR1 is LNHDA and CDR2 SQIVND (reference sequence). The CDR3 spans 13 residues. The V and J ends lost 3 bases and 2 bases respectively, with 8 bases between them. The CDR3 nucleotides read TGTGCCAGTAGTATTTCTAGCGCCTACGAGCAGTACTTC. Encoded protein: CASSISSAYEQYF.

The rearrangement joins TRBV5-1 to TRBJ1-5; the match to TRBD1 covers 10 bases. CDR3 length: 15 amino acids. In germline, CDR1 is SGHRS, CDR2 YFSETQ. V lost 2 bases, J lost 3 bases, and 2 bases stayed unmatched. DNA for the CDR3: TGCGCCAGCAGCTTAGGACAGGGGGACAATCAGCCCCAGCATTTT. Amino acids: CASSLGQGDNQPQHF.

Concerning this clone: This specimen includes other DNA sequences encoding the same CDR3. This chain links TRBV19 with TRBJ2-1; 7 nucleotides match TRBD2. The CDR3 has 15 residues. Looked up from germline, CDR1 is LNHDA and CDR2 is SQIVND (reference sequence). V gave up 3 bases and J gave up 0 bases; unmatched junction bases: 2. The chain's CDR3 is CASSMGGSSYNEQFF. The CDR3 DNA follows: TGTGCCAGTAGTATGGGGGGGAGCTCCTACAATGAGCAGTTCTTC. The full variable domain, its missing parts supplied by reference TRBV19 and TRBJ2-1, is DGGITQSPKYLFRKEGQNVTLSCEQNLNHDAMYWYRQDPGQGLRLIYYSQIVNDFQKGDIAEGYSVSREKKESFPLTVTSAQKNPTAFYLCASSMGGSSYNEQFFGPGTRLTVL.

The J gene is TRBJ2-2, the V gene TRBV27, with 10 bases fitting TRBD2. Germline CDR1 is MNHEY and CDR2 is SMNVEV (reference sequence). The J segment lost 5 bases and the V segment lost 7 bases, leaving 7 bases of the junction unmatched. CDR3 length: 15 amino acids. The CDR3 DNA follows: TGTGCCAGCACCAGCGGGAGGGCGTGGACCGGGGAGCTGTTTTTT. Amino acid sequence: CASTSGRAWTGELFF.